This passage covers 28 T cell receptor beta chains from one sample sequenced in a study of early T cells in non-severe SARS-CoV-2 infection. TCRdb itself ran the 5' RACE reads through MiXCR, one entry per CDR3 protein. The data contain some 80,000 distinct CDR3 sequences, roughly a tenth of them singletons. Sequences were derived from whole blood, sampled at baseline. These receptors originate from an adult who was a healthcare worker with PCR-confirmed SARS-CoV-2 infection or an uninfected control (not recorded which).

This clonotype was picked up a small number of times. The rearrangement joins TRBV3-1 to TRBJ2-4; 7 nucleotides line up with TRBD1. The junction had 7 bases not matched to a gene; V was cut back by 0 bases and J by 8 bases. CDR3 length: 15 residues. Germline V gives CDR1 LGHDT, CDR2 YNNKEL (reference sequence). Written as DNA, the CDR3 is TGTGCCAGCAGCCAAGACAGGAGTAGGGGGCACATTCAGTACTTC. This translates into CASSQDRSRGHIQYF.

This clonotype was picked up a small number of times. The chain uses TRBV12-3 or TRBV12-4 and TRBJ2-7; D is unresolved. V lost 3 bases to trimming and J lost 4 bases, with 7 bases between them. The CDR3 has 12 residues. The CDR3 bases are TGTGCCAGCAGTTTCCGGAATTACGAGCAGTACTTC. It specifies CASSFRNYEQYF.

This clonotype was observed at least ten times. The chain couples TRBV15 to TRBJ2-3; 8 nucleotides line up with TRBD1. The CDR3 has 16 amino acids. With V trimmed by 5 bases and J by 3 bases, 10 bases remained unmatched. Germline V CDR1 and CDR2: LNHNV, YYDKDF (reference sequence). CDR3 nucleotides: TGTGCCACCAGCCGAATAACAGGGGGAGTTACAGATACGCAGTATTTT. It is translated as CATSRITGGVTDTQYF. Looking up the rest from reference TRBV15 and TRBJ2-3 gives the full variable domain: DAMVIQNPRYQVTQFGKPVTLSCSQTLNHNVMYWYQQKSSQAPKLLFHYYDKDFNNEADTPDNFQSRRPNTSFCFLDIRSPGLGDTAMYLCATSRITGGVTDTQYFGPGTRLTVL.

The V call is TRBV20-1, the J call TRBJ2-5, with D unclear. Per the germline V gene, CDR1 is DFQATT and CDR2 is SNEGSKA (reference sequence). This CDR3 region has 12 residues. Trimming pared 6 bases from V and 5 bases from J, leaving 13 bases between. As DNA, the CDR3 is TGCAGTGCACGCTGGAGAGTCGAGACCCAGTACTTC. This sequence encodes CSARWRVETQYF.

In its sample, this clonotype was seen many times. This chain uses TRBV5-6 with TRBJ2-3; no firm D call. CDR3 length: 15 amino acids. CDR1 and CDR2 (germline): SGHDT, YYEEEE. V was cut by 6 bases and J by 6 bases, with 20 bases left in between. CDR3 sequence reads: CASILGLNKGDTQYF. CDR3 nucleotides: TGTGCCAGCATTCTTGGGCTCAACAAGGGCGATACGCAGTATTTT.

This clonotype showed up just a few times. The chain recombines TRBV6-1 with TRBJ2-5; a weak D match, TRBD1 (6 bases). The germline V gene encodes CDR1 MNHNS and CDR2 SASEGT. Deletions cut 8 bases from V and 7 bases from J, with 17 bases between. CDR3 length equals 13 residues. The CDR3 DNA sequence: TGTGCCAGCTACCGAGACCCAGGGGTGACCCAGTACTTC. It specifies CASYRDPGVTQYF.

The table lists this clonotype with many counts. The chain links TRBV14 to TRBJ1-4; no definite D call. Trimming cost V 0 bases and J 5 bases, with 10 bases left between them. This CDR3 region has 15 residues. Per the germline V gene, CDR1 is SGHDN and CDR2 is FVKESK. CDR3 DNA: TGTGCCAGCAGCCAAGAGAGAAACCTCAATGAAAAACTGTTTTTT. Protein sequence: CASSQERNLNEKLFF.

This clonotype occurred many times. This CDR3 is CASSSLAGEQFF. CDR3 coding DNA: TGTGCCAGCAGTTCACTAGCGGGTGAGCAGTTCTTC. The chain links TRBV12-3 or TRBV12-4 to TRBJ2-1; 9 nucleotides agree with TRBD2. CDR3 length equals 12 residues. The J segment lost 9 bases and the V segment lost 4 bases, leaving 1 base of the junction unmatched.

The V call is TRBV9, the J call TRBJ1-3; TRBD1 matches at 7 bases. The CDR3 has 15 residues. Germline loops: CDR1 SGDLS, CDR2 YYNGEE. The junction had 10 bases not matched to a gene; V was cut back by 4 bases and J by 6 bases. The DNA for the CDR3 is TGTGCCAGCAGCCCCGGGACAGTCCCTGAAAACACCATATATTTT. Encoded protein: CASSPGTVPENTIYF.

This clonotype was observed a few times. CDR3 sequence: CATRTSGRRNEQFF. CDR3 coding DNA: TGTGCCACGCGGACTAGCGGGAGGAGGAATGAGCAGTTCTTC. V and J are TRBV10-3 and TRBJ2-1; 14 positions agree with TRBD2. Germline-derived CDR1 and CDR2 are ENHRY and SYGVKD. Trimming cost V 10 bases and J 7 bases; bases outside gene matches: 6. CDR3 length: 14 amino acids.

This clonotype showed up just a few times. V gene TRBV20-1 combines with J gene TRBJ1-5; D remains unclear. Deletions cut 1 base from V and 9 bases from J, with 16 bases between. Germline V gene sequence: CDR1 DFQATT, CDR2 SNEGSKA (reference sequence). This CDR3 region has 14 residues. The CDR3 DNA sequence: TGCAGTGCTAGAGCTTTGCAGGAGAGTTCGCCCCAGCATTTT. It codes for CSARALQESSPQHF.

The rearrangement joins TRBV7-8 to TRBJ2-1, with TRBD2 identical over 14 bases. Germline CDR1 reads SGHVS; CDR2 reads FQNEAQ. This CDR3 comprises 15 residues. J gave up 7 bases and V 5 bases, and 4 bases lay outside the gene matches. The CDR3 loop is CASSMGLAGENEQFF. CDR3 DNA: TGTGCCAGCAGCATGGGACTAGCGGGAGAAAATGAGCAGTTCTTC.

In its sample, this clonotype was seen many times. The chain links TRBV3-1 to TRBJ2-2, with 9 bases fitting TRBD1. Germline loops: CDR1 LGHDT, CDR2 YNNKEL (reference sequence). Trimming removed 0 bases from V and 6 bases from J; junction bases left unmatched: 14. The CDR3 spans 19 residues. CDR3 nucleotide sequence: TGTGCCAGCAGCCAAGAGGACCTTGGGACAGGGCTCGATGCCGGGGAGCTGTTTTTT. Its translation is CASSQEDLGTGLDAGELFF.

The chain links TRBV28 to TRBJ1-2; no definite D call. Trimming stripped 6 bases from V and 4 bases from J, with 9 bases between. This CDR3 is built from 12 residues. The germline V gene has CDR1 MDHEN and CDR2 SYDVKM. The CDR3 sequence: CASRTNIYGYTF. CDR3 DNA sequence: TGTGCCAGCAGGACAAACATCTATGGCTACACCTTC.

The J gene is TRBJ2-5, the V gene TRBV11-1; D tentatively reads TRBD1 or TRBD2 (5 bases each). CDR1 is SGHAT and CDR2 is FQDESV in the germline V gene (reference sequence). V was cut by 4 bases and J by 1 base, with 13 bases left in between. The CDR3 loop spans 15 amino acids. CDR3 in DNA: TGTGCCAGCAGCTCGGACCCAGGGAGCCAAGAGACCCAGTACTTC. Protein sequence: CASSSDPGSQETQYF.

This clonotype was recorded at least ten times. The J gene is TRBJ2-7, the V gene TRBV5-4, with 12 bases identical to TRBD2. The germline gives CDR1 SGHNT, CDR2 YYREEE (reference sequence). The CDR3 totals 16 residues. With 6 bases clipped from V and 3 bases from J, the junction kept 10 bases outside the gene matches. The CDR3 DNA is TGTGCCAGCACACGGACTAGCGGGGCCAAGGGCTACGAGCAGTACTTC. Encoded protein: CASTRTSGAKGYEQYF. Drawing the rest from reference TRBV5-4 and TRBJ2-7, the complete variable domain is ETGVTQSPTHLIKTRGQQVTLRCSSQSGHNTVSWYQQALGQGPQFIFQYYREEENGRGNFPPRFSGLQFPNYSSELNVNALELDDSALYLCASTRTSGAKGYEQYFGPGTRLTVT.

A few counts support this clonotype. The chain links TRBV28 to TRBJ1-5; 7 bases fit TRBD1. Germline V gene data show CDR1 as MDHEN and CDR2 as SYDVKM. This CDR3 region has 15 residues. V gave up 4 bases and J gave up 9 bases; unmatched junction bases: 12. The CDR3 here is CASSSTGRPGAPQHF. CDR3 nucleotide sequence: TGTGCCAGCAGTTCGACAGGGCGTCCGGGTGCGCCCCAGCATTTT. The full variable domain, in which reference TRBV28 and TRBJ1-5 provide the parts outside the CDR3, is DVKVTQSSRYLVKRTGEKVFLECVQDMDHENMFWYRQDPGLGLRLIYFSYDVKMKEKGDIPEGYSVSREKKERFSLILESASTNQTSMYLCASSSTGRPGAPQHFGDGTRLSIL.

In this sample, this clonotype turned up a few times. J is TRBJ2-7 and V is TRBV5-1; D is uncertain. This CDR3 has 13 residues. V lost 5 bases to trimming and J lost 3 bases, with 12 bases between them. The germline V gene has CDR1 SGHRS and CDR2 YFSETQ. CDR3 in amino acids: CASRKNPYYEQYF. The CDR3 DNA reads TGCGCCAGCAGAAAGAACCCATACTACGAGCAGTACTTC.

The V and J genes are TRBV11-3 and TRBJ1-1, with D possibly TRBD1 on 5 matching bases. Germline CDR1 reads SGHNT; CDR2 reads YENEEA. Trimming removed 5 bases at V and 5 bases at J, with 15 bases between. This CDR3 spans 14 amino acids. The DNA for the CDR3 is TGTGCCAGCAGCGTGGGACCGGGGTATACTGAAGCTTTCTTT. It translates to CASSVGPGYTEAFF. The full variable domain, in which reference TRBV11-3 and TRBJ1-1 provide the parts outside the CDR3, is EAGVVQSPRYKIIEKKQPVAFWCNPISGHNTLYWYLQNLGQGPELLIRYENEEAVDDSQLPKDRFSAERLKGVDSTLKIQPAELGDSAVYLCASSVGPGYTEAFFGQGTRLTVV.

The CDR3 here is CASSERSGDEQFF. The CDR3 coding sequence is TGTGCCAGCAGCGAGCGAAGCGGAGATGAGCAGTTCTTC. The V and J genes are TRBV9 and TRBJ2-1; the D gene is possibly TRBD2 (5 bases). Trimming took 3 bases from V and 8 from J, leaving 12 bases between them. The CDR3 is 13 amino acids. The V gene's germline CDR1 is SGDLS and CDR2 YYNGEE.

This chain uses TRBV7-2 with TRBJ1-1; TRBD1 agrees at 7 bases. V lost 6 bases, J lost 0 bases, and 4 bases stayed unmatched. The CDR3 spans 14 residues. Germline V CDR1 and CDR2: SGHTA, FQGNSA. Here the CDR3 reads CASSYDRVNTEAFF. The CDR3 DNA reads TGTGCCAGCAGTTACGACAGGGTGAACACTGAAGCTTTCTTT.

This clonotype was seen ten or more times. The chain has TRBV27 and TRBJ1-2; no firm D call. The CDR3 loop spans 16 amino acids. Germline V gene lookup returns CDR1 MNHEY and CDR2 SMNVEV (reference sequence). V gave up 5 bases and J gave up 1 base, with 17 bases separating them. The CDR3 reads CASSPRGRLLNYGYTF. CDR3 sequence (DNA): TGTGCCAGCAGTCCACGAGGACGGCTTCTTAACTATGGCTACACCTTC.

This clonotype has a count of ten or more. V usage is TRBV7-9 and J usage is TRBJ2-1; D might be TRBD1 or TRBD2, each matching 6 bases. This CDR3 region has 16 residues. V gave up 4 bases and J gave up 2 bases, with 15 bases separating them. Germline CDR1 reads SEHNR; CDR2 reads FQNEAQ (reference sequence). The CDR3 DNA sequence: TGTGCCAGCAGCTCACGGGGGCTGGATGCCTACAATGAGCAGTTCTTC. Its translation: CASSSRGLDAYNEQFF.

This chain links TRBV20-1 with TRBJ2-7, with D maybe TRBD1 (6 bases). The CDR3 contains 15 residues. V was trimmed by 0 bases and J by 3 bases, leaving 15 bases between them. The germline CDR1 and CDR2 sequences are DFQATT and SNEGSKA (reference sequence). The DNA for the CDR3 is TGCAGTGCTAGAGATTCCCGACGCAGGGGCTACGAGCAGTACTTC. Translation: CSARDSRRRGYEQYF.

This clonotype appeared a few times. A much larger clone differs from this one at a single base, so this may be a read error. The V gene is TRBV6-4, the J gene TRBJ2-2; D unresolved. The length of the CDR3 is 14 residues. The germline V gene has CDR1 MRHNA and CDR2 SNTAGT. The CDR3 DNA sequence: TGTGCCAGTAGTGAGTCTCTCGAGACCGGGGAGCTGTTTTTT. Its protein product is CASSESLETGELFF.

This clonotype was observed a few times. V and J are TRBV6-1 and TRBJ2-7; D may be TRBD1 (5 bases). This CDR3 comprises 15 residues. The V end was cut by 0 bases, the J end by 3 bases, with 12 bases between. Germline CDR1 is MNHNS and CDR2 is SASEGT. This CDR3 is CASSEALSQGYEQYF. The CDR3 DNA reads TGTGCCAGCAGTGAAGCTTTGAGTCAGGGCTACGAGCAGTACTTC.

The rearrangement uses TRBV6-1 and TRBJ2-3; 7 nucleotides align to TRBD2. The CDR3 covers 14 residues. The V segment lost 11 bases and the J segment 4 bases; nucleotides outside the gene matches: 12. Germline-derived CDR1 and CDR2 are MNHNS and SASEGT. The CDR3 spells CAAWRRERADTQYF. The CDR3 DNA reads TGTGCCGCATGGCGGCGGGAGAGGGCAGATACGCAGTATTTT.

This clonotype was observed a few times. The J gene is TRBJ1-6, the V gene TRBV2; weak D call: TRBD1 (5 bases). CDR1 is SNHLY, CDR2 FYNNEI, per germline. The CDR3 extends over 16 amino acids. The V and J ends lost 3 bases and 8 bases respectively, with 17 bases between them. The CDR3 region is CASSDAGPWFDSPLHF. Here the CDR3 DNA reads TGTGCCAGCAGTGACGCGGGACCGTGGTTTGATTCACCCCTCCACTTT.